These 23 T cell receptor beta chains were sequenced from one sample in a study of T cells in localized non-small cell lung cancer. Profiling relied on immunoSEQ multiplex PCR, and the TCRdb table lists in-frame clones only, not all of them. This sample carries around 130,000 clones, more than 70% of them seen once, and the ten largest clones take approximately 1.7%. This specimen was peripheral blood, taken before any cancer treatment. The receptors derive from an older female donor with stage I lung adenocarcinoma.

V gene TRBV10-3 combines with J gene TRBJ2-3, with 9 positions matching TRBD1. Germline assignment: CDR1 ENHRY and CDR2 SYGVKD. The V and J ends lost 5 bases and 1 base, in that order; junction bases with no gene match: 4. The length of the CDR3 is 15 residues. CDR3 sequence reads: CAISRDRAGTDTQYF. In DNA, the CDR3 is TGTGCCATCAGTCGGGACAGGGCCGGCACAGATACGCAGTATTTT.

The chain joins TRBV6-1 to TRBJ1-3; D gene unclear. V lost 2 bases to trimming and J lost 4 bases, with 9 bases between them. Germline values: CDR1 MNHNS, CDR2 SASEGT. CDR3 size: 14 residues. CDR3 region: CASSERGGGNTIYF. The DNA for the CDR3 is TGTGCCAGCAGTGAACGGGGAGGGGGAAACACCATATATTTT.

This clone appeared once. CDR3: CASRFTGNLYEQYF. The CDR3 nucleotides are TGTGCCAGCAGATTTACCGGGAATCTCTACGAGCAGTACTTC. The rearrangement joins TRBV13 to TRBJ2-7; possible D gene TRBD2, 5 bases. Germline CDR1 and CDR2: PRHDT and FYEKMQ (reference sequence). The ends were cut back, 6 bases at V and 3 bases at J, with 15 bases in the middle. This CDR3 comprises 14 residues.

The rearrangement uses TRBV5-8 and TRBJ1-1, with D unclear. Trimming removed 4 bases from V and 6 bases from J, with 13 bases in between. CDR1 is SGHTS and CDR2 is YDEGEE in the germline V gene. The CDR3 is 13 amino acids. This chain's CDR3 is CASSRRVGSEAFF. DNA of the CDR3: TGTGCCAGCAGCCGCCGGGTTGGCTCTGAAGCTTTCTTT.

CDR3 sequence reads: CASTPGLAGGRGEQYF. The CDR3 nucleotides are TGTGCCAGCACTCCGGGACTAGCGGGAGGGCGCGGGGAGCAGTACTTC. The J gene is TRBJ2-7, the V gene TRBV27; 16 positions match TRBD2. The V gene's germline CDR1 is MNHEY and CDR2 SMNVEV (reference sequence). Losses at the gene ends were 7 bases for V and 7 bases for J; bases not matched to a gene: 10. CDR3 size: 16 residues.

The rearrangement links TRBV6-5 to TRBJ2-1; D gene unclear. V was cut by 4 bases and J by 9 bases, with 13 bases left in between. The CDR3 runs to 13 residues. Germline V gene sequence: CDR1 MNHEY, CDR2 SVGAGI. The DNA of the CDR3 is TGTGCCAGCAGTTTCTCTCTTAAGAGTGAGCAGTTCTTC. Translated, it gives CASSFSLKSEQFF.

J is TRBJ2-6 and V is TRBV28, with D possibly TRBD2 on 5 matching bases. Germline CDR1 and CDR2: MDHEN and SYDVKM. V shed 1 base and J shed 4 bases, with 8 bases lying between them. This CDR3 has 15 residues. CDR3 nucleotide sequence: TGTGCCAGCAGTTTATTACTAGGAGGGGCCAACGTCCTGACTTTC. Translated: CASSLLLGGANVLTF.

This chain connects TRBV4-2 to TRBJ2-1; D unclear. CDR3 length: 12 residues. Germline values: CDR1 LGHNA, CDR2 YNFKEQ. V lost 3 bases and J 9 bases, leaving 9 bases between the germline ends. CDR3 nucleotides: TGTGCCAGCAGCCAGGAGTATTCTGAGCAGTTCTTC. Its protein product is CASSQEYSEQFF.

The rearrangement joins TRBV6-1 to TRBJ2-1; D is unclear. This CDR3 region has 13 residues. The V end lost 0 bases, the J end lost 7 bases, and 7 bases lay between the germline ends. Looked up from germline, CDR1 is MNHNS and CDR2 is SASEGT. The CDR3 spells CASSEAGRNEQFF. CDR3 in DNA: TGTGCCAGCAGTGAAGCGGGTCGTAATGAGCAGTTCTTC.

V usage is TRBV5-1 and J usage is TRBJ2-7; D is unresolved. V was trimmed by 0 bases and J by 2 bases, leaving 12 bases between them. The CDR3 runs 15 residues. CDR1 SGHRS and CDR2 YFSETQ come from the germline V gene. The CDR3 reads CASSLVAPQAYEQYF. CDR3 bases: TGCGCCAGCAGCTTGGTGGCACCTCAAGCCTACGAGCAGTACTTC. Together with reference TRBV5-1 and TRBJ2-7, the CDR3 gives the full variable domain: KAGVTQTPRYLIKTRGQQVTLSCSPISGHRSVSWYQQTPGQGLQFLFEYFSETQRNKGNFPGRFSGRQFSNSRSEMNVSTLELGDSALYLCASSLVAPQAYEQYFGPGTRLTVT.

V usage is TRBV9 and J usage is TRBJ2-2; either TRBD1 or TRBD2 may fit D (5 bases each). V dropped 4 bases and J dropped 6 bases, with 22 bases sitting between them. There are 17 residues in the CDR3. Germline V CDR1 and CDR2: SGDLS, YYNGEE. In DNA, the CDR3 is TGTGCCAGCAGCCCATACGGGACCCCGGTCGGTCCCGGGGAGCTGTTTTTT. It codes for CASSPYGTPVGPGELFF. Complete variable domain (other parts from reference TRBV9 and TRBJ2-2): DSGVTQTPKHLITATGQRVTLRCSPRSGDLSVYWYQQSLDQGLQFLIQYYNGEERAKGNILERFSAQQFPDLHSELNLSSLELGDSALYFCASSPYGTPVGPGELFFGEGSRLTVL.

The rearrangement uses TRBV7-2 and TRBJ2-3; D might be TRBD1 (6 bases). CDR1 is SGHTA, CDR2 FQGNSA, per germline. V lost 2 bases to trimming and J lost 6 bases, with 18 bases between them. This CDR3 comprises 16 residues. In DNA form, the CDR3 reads TGTGCCAGCAGCTTAACCTCGGACAGTATAATCGATACGCAGTATTTT. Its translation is CASSLTSDSIIDTQYF.

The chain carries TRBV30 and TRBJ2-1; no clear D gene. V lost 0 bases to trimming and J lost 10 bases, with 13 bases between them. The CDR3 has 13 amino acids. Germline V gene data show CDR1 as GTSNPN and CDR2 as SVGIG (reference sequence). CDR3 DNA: TGTGCCTGGAGTGTACAGTCGGCTGGAGAGCAGTTCTTC. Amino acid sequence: CAWSVQSAGEQFF.

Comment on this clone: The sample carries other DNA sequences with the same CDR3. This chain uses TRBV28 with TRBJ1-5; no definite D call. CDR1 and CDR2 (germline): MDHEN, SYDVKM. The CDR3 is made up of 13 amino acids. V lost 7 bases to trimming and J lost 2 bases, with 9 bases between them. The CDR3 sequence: CASTDGGNQPQHF. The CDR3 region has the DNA TGTGCCAGCACCGACGGGGGCAATCAGCCCCAGCATTTT.

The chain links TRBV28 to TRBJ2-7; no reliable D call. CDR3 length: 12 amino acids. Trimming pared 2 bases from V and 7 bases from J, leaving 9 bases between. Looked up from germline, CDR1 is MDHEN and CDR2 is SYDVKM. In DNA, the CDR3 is TGTGCCAGCAGTTTAAGTAAGAGGGAGCAGTACTTC. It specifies CASSLSKREQYF.

Here the CDR3 reads CASSVARPGLDQGTSSYNEQFF. The CDR3 coding sequence is TGTGCCAGCAGCGTAGCGAGACCGGGACTAGATCAGGGAACGAGCTCCTACAATGAGCAGTTCTTC. V usage is TRBV9 and J usage is TRBJ2-1, with 8 bases that match TRBD2. V was clipped by 0 bases and J by 0 bases; unmatched bases: 20. The CDR3 has 22 amino acids. Germline V gene sequence: CDR1 SGDLS, CDR2 YYNGEE.

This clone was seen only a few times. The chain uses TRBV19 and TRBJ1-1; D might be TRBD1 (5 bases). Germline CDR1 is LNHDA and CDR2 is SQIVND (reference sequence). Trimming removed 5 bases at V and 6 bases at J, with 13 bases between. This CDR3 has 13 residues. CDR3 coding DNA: TGTGCCAGTAGTTACACAGGAGAGGCTGAAGCTTTCTTT. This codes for CASSYTGEAEAFF.

CDR3 nucleotides: TGTGCCACCAGCCGGGCCTCCCCAAATCAGCCCCAGCATTTT. Translating gives CATSRASPNQPQHF. The genes are TRBV15 and TRBJ1-5, with no clear D. Trimming took 5 bases from V and 4 from J, leaving 12 bases between them. Germline lookup yields CDR1 LNHNV and CDR2 YYDKDF (reference sequence). The CDR3 covers 14 residues.

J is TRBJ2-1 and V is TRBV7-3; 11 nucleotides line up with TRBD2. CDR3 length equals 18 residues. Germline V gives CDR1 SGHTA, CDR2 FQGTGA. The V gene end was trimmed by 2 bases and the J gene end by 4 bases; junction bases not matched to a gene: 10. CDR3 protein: CASSLGPGLAEPYNEQFF. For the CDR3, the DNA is TGTGCCAGCAGCTTAGGGCCGGGACTAGCGGAGCCATACAATGAGCAGTTCTTC.

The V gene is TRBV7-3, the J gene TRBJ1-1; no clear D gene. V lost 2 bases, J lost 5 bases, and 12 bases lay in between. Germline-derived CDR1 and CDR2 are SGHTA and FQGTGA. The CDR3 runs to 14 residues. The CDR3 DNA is TGTGCCAGCAGCTTAGTGGGGTCAGGAACTGAAGCTTTCTTT. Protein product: CASSLVGSGTEAFF.

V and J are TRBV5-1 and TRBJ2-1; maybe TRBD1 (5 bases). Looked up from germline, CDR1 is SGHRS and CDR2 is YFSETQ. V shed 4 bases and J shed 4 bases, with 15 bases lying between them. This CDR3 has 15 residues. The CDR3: CASSMGTGVYNEQFF. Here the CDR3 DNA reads TGCGCCAGCAGCATGGGAACAGGAGTTTACAATGAGCAGTTCTTC. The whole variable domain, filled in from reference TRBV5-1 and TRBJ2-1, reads KAGVTQTPRYLIKTRGQQVTLSCSPISGHRSVSWYQQTPGQGLQFLFEYFSETQRNKGNFPGRFSGRQFSNSRSEMNVSTLELGDSALYLCASSMGTGVYNEQFFGPGTRLTVL.

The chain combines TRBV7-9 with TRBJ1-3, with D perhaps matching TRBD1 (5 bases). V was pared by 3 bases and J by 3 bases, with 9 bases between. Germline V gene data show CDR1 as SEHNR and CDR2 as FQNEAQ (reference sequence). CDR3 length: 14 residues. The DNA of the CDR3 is TGTGCCAGCAGCTTTGGACATATTGGAAACACCATATATTTT. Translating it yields CASSFGHIGNTIYF. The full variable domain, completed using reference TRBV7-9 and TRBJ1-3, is DTGVSQNPRHKITKRGQNVTFRCDPISEHNRLYWYRQTLGQGPEFLTYFQNEAQLEKSRLLSDRFSAERPKGSFSTLEIQRTEQGDSAMYLCASSFGHIGNTIYFGEGSWLTVV.

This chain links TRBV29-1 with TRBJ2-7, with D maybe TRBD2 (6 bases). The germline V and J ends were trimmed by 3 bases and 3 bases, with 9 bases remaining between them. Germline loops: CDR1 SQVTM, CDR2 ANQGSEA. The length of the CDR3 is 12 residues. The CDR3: CSVEGAGYEQYF. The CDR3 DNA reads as TGCAGCGTTGAGGGAGCGGGCTACGAGCAGTACTTC.